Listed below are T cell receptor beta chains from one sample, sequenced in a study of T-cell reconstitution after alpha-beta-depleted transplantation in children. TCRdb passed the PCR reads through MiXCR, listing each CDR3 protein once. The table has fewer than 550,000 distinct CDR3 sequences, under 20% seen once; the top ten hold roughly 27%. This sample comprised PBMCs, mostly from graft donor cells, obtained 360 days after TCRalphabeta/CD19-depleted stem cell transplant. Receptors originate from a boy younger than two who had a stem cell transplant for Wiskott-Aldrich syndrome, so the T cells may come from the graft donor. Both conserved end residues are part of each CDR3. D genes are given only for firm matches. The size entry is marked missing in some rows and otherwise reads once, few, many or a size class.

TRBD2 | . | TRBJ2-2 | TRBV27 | TGTGCCAGCAGCATACTTCACGGAGCGGGAGGAACCGGGGAGCTGTTTTTT | CASSILHGAGGTGELFF
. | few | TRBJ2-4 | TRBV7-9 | TGTGCCAGCAGCTTAGGAGTAGCGGCCAAAAACATTCAGTACTTC | CASSLGVAAKNIQYF
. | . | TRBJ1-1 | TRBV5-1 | TGCGCCAGCAGCTTGGGGAGCCCCTTGATGAACACTGAAGCTTTCTTT | CASSLGSPLMNTEAFF
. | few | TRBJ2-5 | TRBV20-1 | TGCAGTGCTACCCGGCAGTACCTTATCGAAGAGACCCAGTACTTC | CSATRQYLIEETQYF
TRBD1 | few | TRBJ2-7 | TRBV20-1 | TGCAGTGCTAGAACTTCGACAGGGGGGACCTACGAGCAGTACTTC | CSARTSTGGTYEQYF
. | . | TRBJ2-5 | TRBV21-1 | TGTGCCAGCAGCAGCTACGGATTATCCGTACAAGAGACCCAGTACTTC | CASSSYGLSVQETQYF
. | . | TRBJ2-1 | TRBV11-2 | TGTGCCAGCAGCCCCAGACTAGGTTTCAATGAGCAGTTCTTC | CASSPRLGFNEQFF
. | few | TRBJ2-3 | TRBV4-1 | TGCGCCAGCAGACGCGGAGGGCAGGGGAAAGATACGCAGTATTTT | CASRRGGQGKDTQYF
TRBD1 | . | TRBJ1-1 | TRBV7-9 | TGTGCCAGCAGCCTCCATGGGACAGGGAACACTGAAGCTTTCTTT | CASSLHGTGNTEAFF
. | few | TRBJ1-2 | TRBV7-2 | TGTGCCAGCAGCTTAGAGGCGGGCCCGGGTAGCTACACCTTC | CASSLEAGPGSYTF
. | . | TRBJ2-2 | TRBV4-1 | TGCGCCAGCAGCCAAGTATGGGGAGACACCGGGGAGCTGTTTTTT | CASSQVWGDTGELFF
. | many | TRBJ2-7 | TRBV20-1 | TGCAGTGCTAGAGCGGGTCCCTACGAGCAGTACTTC | CSARAGPYEQYF
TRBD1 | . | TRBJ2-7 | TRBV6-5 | TGTGCCAGCAGTTACTCTGGGACAGGGATGTACGAGCAGTACTTC | CASSYSGTGMYEQYF
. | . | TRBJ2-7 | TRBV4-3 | TGCGCCAGCAGCCAAGTGTATGGGAAAGGGCCCGAATCGGACTCCTACGAGCAGTACTTC | CASSQVYGKGPESDSYEQYF
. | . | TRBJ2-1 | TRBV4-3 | TGCGCCAGCAGCCCCCGACCCGGACAGAATAATGAGCAGTTCTTC | CASSPRPGQNNEQFF
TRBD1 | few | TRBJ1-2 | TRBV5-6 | TGTGCCAGCAGCTTGGAACAGGGGGAACATAAATTCTATGGCTACACCTTC | CASSLEQGEHKFYGYTF
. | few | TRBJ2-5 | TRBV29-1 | TGCAGCGTTTACTGGGGGGGCCGAGAGACCCAGTACTTC | CSVYWGGRETQYF
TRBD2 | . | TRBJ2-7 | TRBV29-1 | TGCAGCGCCTTAACTAGCGGGAGACCCTACGAGCAGTACTTC | CSALTSGRPYEQYF
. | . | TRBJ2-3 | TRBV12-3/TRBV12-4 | TGTGCCAGCACCCTTACAGGGAAACGCACAGATACGCAGTATTTT | CASTLTGKRTDTQYF
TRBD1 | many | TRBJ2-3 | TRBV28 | TGTGCCAGCCAAGACAGGGGCCCAGATACGCAGTATTTT | CASQDRGPDTQYF
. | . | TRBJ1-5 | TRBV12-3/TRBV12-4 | TGTGCCAGCAGTTTAAGCGCGCGACAACATCAGCCCCAGCATTTT | CASSLSARQHQPQHF
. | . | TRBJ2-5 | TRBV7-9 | TGTGCCAGCAGCCCGGGACATCAAGAGACCCAGTACTTC | CASSPGHQETQYF
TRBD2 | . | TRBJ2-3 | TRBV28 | TGTGCCAGCAGTTCCGGGGGGGCCCCAGATACGCAGTATTTT | CASSSGGAPDTQYF
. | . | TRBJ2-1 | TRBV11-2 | TGTGCCAGCAGCAGAAGTAACAGCGCCAGAGGGGTCTACAATGAGCAGTTCTTC | CASSRSNSARGVYNEQFF
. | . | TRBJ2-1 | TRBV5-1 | TGCGCCAGCAGGACAGCCTCCTACAATGAGCAGTTCTTC | CASRTASYNEQFF
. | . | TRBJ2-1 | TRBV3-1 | TGTGCCAGCAGCCAAGTCTCTCGGGAGTGGGATGAGCAGTTCTTC | CASSQVSREWDEQFF
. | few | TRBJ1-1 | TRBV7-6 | TGTGCCAGCAGCTCTCAGGGGTGGGTTGAAGCTTTCTTT | CASSSQGWVEAFF
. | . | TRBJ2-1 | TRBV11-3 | TGTGCCAGCAGTTTGACGAGGGGTGTGGAGTTCTTC | CASSLTRGVEFF
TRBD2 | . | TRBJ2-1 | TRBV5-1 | TGCGCCAGCAGCTCTCTCCTAGCGGCTAATGAGCAGTTCTTC | CASSSLLAANEQFF
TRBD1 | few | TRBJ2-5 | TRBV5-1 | TGCGCCAGCAGCTTGGAGAGGGGGCGCTTGGGGACCCAGTACTTC | CASSLERGRLGTQYF
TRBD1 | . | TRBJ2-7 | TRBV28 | TGTGCCAGCAGGCCATCGGGACAGGCTCTAGGCGAGCAGTACTTC | CASRPSGQALGEQYF
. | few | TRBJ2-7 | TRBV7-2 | TGTGCCAGCAGCCCCGGAGGGAAACACTACGAGCAGTACTTC | CASSPGGKHYEQYF
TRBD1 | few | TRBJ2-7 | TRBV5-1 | TGCGCCAGCAGCTTGCTGGACAGGATGGGCGAGCAGTACTTC | CASSLLDRMGEQYF
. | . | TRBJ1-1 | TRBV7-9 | TGTGCCAGCAGCTTAGACGAGGGCGGTCCAATGAACACTGAAGCTTTCTTT | CASSLDEGGPMNTEAFF
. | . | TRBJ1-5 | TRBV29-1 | TGCAGCGTTCTTGTGGGGGGGAATCAGCCCCAGCATTTT | CSVLVGGNQPQHF
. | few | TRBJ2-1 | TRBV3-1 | TGTGCCAGCAGCCGGACAGCCTACAATGAGCAGTTCTTC | CASSRTAYNEQFF
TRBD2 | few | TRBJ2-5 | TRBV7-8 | TGTGCCAGCAGCTTCCGGACCGGGACTAGAAAAGAGACCCAGTACTTC | CASSFRTGTRKETQYF
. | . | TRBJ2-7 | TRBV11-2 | TGTGCCAGCAGCTTAATAGGCGGTGGGCCGGACAGCTCCTACGAGCAGTACTTC | CASSLIGGGPDSSYEQYF
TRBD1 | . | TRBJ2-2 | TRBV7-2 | TGTGCCAGCAGCCCCGGGACAGGGGGCGTAAGGACCGGGGAGCTGTTTTTT | CASSPGTGGVRTGELFF
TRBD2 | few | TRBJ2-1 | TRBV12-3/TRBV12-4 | TGTGCCAGCAGTTTAAGTACGGGAGGGAACTACAATGAGCAGTTCTTC | CASSLSTGGNYNEQFF
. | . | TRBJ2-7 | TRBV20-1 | TGCAGTGCTAGACCGGGACGGCTCTCCGCCTACGAGCAGTACTTC | CSARPGRLSAYEQYF
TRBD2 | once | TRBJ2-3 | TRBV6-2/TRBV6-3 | TGTGCCAGCAGTTCCCTCCGACTAGCGGGATCGGGGGATACGCAGTATTTT | CASSSLRLAGSGDTQYF
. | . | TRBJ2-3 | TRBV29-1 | TGCAGCGTTGAAGGGGGAGCGGACCCGAGCACAGATACGCAGTATTTT | CSVEGGADPSTDTQYF
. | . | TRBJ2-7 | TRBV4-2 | TGTGCCAGCAGCCAAGCGGGGGAAAGCTCCTACGAGCAGTACTTC | CASSQAGESSYEQYF
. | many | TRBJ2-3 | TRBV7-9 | TGTGCCAGCAGTTGGCGACAGTTATCAACAGATACGCAGTATTTT | CASSWRQLSTDTQYF